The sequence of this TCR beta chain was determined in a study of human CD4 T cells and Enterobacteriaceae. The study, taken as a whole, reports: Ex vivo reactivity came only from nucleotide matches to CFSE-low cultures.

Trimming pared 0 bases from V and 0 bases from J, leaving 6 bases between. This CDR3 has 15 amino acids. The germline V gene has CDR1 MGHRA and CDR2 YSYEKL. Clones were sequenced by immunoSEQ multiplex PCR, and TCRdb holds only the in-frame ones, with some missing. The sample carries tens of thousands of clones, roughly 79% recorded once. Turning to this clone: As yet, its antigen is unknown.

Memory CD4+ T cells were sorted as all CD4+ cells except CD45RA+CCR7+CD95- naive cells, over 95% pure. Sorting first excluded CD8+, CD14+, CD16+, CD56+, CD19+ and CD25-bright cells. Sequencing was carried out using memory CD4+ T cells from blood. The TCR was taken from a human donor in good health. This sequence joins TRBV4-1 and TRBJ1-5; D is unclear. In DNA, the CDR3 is TGCGCCAGCAGCCAAGAGGGATATAGCAATCAGCCCCAGCATTTT. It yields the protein CASSQEGYSNQPQHF.